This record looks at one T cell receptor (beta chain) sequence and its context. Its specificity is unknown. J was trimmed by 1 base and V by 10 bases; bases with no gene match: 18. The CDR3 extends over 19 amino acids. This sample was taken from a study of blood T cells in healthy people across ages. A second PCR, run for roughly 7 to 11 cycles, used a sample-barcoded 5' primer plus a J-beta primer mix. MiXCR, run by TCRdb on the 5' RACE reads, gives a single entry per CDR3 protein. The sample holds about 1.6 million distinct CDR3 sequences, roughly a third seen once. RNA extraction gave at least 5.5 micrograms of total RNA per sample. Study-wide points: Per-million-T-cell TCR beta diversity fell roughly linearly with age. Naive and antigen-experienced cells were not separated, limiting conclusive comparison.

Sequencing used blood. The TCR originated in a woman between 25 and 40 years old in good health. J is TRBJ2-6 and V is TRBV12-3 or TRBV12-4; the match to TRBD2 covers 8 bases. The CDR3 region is CANKWGPAGGWSGANVLTF. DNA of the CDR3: TGTGCCAACAAATGGGGACCCGCGGGGGGTTGGTCTGGGGCCAACGTCCTGACTTTC.